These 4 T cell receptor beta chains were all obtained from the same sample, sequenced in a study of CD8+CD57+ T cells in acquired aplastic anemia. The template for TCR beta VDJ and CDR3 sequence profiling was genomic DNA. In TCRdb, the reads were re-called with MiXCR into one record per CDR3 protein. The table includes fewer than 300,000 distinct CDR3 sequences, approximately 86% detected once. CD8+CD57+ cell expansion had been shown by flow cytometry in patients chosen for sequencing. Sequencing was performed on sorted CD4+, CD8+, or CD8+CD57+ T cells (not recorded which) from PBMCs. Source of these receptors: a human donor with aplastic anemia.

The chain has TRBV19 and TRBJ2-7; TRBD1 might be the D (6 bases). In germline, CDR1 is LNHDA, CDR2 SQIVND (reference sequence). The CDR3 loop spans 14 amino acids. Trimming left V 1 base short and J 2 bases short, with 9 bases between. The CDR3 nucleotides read TGTGCCAGTAGTATAGGAGGGGGAACCTACGAGCAGTACTTC. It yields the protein CASSIGGGTYEQYF.

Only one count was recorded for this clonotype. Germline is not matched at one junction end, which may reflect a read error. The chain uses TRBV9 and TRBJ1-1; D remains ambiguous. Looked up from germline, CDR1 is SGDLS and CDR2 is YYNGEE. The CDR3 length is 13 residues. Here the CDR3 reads CASSARSDTQSFF. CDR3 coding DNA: TGTGCCAGCAGCGCCAGGTCAGATACGCAATCTTTTTTT.

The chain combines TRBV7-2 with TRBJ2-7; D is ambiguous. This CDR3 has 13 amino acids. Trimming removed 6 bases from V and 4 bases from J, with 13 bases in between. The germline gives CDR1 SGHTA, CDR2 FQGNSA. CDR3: CASRDLTSYEQYF. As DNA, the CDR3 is TGTGCCAGCAGAGACCTTACCTCATACGAGCAGTACTTC. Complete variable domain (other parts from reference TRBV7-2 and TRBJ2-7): GAGVSQSPSNKVTEKGKDVELRCDPISGHTALYWYRQSLGQGLEFLIYFQGNSAPDKSGLPSDRFSAERTGGSVSTLTIQRTQQEDSAVYLCASRDLTSYEQYFGPGTRLTVT.

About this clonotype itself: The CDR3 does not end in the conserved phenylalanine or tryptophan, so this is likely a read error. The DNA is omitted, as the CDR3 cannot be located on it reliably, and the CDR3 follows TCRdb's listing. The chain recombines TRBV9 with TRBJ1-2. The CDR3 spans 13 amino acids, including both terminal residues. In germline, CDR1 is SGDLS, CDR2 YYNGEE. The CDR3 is CASSVEDYPRVNI.